The clone carrying this T cell receptor (beta chain) has just a few counts. Its antigen is as yet unknown. This entry is derived from a study of long-term antiretroviral therapy in people with HIV. Findings of the study overall: Pre-ART expanded TRB clones stayed dominant throughout, though often decreasing after ART.

In germline, CDR1 is MNHEY, CDR2 SMNVEV (reference sequence). V lost 6 bases and J lost 7, with 9 bases in between. This CDR3 is 11 amino acids long. Version v3.0 of the immunoSEQ assay ran at survey level. Sequencing set out to capture about 40,000-55,000 T-cell genomes per sample. This table comes from immunoSEQ multiplex PCR, and its TCRdb copy is limited to in-frame clones, with some not included. The sample holds about 24,000 clones, roughly 77% seen once. Each donor provided at least one pre-ART PBMC sample and at least two post-ART PBMC samples. HIV-positive participants were all treated in the United States.

This receptor was obtained from a man younger than 40 with HIV. The chain couples TRBV27 to TRBJ1-2, with D uncertain. This sample comprised unsorted PBMCs, obtained 4.4 years after starting antiretroviral therapy. CDR3 coding DNA: TGTGCCAGCAGAGCCTACGGTGGCTACACCTTC. Encoded protein: CASRAYGGYTF.